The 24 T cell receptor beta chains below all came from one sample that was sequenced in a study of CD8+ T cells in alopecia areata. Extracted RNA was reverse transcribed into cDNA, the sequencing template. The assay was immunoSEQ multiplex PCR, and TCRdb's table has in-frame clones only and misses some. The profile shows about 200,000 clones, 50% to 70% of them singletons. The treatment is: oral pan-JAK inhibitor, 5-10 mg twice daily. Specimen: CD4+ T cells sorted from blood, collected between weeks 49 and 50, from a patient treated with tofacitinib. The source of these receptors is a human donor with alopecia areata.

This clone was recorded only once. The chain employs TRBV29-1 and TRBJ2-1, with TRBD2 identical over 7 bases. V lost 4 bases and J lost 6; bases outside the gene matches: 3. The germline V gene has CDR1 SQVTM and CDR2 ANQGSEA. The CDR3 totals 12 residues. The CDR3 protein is CSVVPGGNEQFF. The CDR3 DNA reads TGCAGCGTTGTTCCGGGGGGCAATGAGCAGTTCTTC.

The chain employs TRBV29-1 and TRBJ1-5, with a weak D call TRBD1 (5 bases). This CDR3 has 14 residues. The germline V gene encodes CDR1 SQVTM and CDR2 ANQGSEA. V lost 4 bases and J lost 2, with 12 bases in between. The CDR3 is CSVVEGDGNQPQHF. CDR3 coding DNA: TGCAGCGTTGTGGAAGGGGATGGCAATCAGCCCCAGCATTTT.

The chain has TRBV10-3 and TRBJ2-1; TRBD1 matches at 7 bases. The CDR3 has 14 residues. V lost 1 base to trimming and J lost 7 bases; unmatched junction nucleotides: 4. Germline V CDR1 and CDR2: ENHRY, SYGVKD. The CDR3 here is CAISELDRLNEQFF. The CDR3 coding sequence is TGTGCCATCAGTGAGTTGGACAGGCTAAATGAGCAGTTCTTC.

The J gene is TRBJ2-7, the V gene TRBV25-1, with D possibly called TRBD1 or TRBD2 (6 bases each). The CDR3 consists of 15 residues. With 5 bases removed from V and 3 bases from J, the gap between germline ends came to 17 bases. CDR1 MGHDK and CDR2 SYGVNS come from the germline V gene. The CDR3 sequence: CASSNGGGISYEQYF. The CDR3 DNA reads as TGTGCCAGCAGTAACGGGGGCGGAATTAGCTACGAGCAGTACTTC.

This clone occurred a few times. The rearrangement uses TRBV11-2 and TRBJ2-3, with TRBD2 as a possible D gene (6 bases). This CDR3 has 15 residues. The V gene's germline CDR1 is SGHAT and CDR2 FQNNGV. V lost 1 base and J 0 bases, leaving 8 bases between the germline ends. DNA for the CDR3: TGTGCCAGCAGCTTAGGGGACTCTAGCACAGATACGCAGTATTTT. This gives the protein CASSLGDSSTDTQYF.

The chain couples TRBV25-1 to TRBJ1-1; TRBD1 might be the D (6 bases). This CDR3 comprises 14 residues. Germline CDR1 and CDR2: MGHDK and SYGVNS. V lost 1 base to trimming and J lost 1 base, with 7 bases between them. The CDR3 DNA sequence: TGTGCCAGCAGTGAATCGGACAGGAACACTGAAGCTTTCTTT. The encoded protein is CASSESDRNTEAFF.

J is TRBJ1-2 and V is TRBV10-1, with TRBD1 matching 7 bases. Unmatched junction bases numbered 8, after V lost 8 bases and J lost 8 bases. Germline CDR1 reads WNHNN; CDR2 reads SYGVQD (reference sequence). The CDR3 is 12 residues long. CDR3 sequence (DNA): TGCGCCAGCTCCTATCTCAGGGGGGGCTACACCTTC. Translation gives CASSYLRGGYTF.

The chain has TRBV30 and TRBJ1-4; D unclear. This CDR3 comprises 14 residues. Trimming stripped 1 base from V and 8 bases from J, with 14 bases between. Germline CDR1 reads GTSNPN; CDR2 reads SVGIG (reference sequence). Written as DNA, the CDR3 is TGTGCCTGGAGTGGGATGGCCCATCAGGAAAAACTGTTTTTT. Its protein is CAWSGMAHQEKLFF.

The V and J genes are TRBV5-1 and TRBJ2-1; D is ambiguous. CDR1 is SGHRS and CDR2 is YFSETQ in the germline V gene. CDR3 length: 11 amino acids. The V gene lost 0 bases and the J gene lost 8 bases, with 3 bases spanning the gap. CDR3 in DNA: TGCGCCAGCAGCTTGGATTATGAGCAGTTCTTC. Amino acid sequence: CASSLDYEQFF.

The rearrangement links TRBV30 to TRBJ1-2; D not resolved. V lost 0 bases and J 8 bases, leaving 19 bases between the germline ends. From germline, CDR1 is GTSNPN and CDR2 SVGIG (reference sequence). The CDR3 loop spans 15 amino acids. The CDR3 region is CAWSVNSQQLGGYTF. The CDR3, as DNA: TGTGCCTGGAGTGTAAATTCCCAACAGTTGGGGGGCTACACCTTC. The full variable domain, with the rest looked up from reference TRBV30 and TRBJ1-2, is SQTIHQWPATLVQPVGSPLSLECTVEGTSNPNLYWYRQAAGRGLQLLFYSVGIGQISSEVPQNLSASRPQDRQFILSSKKLLLSDSGFYLCAWSVNSQQLGGYTFGSGTRLTVV.

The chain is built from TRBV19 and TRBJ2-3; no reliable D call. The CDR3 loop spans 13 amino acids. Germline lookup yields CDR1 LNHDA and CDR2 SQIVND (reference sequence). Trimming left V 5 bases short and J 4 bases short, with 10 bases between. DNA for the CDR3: TGTGCCAGTAGTTCTACACGGGCAGATACGCAGTATTTT. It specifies CASSSTRADTQYF.

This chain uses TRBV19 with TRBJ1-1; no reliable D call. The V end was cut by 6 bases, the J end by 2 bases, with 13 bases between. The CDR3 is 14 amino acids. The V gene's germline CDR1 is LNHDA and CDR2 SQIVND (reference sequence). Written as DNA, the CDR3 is TGTGCCAGTAGCCCCTGGGGAGCTAACACTGAAGCTTTCTTT. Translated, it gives CASSPWGANTEAFF.

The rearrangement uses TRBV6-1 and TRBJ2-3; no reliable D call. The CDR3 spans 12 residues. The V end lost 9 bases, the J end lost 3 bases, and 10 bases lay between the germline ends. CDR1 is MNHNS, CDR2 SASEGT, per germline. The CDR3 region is CASDPATDTQYF. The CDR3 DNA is TGTGCCAGTGACCCAGCTACAGATACGCAGTATTTT.

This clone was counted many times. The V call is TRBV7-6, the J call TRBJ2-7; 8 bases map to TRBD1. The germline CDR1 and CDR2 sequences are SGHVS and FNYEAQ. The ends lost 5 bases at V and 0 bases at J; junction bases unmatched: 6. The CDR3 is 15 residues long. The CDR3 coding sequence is TGTGCCAGCAGCCAACAGGGGGAAAGCTCCTACGAGCAGTACTTC. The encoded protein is CASSQQGESSYEQYF.

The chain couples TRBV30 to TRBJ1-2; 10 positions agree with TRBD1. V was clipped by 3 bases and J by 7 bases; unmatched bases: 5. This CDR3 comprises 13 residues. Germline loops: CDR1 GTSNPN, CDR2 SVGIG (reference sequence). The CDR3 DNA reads TGTGCCTGGAGCCAGACAGGGGGCCGTGGCTACACCTTC. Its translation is CAWSQTGGRGYTF.

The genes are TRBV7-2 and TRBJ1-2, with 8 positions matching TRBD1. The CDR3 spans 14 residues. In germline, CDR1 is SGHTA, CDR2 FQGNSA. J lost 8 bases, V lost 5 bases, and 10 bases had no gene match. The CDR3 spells CASSRTGGGGGYTF. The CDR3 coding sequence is TGTGCCAGCAGCCGTACAGGGGGAGGAGGAGGCTACACCTTC.

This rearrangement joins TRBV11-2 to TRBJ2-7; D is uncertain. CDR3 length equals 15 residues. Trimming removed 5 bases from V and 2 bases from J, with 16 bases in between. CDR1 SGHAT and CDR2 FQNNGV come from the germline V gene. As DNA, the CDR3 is TGTGCCAGCAGCCTATCTAGGACGGCTACCTACGAGCAGTACTTC. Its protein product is CASSLSRTATYEQYF.

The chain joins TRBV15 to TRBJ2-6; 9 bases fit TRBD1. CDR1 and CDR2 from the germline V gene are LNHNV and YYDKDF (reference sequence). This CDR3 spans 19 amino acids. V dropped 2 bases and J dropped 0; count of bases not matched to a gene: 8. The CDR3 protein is CATSRIPGTGNSGANVLTF. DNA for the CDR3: TGTGCCACCAGCAGAATCCCCGGGACAGGGAACTCTGGGGCCAACGTCCTGACTTTC.

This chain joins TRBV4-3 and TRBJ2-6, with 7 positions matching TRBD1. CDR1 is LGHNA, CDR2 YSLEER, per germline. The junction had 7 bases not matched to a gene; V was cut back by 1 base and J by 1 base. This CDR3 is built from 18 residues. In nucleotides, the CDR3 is TGCGCCAGCAGCCAAGGACAGGGATTATTTTCTGGGGCCAACGTCCTGACTTTC. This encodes CASSQGQGLFSGANVLTF.

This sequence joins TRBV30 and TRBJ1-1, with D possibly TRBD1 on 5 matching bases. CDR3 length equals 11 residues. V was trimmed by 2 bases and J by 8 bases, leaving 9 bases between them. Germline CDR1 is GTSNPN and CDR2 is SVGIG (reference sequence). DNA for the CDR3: TGTGCCTGGAGTCCCGACAGAGAAGCTTTCTTT. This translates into CAWSPDREAFF.

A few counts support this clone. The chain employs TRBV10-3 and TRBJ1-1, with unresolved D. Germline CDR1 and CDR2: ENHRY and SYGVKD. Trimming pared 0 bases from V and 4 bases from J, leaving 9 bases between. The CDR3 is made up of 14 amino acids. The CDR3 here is CAISESRGGTEAFF. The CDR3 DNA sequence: TGTGCCATCAGTGAGTCGCGGGGAGGCACTGAAGCTTTCTTT.

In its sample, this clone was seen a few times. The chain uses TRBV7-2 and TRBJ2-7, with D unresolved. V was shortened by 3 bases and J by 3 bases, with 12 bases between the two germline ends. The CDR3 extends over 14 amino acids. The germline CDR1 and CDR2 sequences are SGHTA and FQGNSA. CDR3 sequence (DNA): TGTGCCAGCAGCTTGATGACTGGAGACTACGAGCAGTACTTC. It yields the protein CASSLMTGDYEQYF.

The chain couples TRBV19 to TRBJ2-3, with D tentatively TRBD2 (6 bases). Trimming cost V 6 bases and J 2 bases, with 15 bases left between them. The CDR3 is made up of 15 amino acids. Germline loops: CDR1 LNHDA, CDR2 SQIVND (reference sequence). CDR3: CASRRAAGNTDTQYF. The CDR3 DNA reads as TGTGCCAGTAGGAGGGCGGCGGGGAACACAGATACGCAGTATTTT.

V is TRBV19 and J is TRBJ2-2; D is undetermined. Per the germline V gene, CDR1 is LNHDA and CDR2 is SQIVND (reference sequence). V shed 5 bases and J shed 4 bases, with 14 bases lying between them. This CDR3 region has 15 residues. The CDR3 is CASSGRRLGTGELFF. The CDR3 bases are TGTGCCAGTAGTGGCCGCAGGCTAGGCACCGGGGAGCTGTTTTTT.